This T cell receptor (beta chain) was captured by sequencing in a study of cytomegalovirus exposure and HLA in healthy donors. Trimming took 5 bases from V and 11 from J, leaving 15 bases between them. The germline gives CDR1 SEHNR, CDR2 FQNEAQ (reference sequence). There are 12 residues in the CDR3. The PCR had 60 Vbeta and 13 Jbeta primers. The method was immunoSEQ multiplex PCR; TCRdb's version includes in-frame clones alone and lacks a portion of them. The sample has about 43,000 clones, around 56% seen once. Points from the study as a whole: Immune exposure data for these donors was limited to CMV serostatus. Further analysis, carried out later, found HLA-associated TCR beta chains more clonally expanded than equally common other chains. TCR beta V- and J-gene trimming, according to a later analysis, was linked to a missense DCLRE1C variant. It has been reported that TCR beta sequences accurately predicted the HLA-A and HLA-B alleles of most subjects.

This clone came up a few times. Its antigen is still unknown. This sequence was found in a man aged 55 to 70 in good health and CMV-seronegative. The sequenced sample consisted of PBMCs. The rearrangement uses TRBV7-9 and TRBJ1-1; TRBD1 is a possible D gene (6 bases). CDR3 nucleotides: TGTGCCAGCAGCCTGGAGATGGGGGCGGCTTTCTTT. Translating gives CASSLEMGAAFF.